This TCR beta chain was recorded in a study of blood T cell repertoires in COVID-19. Study summary: The samples span acute and convalescent COVID-19 from the United States, Italy and Spain. Sample material is recorded as cDNA or gDNA derived from T cells, B-cell-depleted T cells, or PBMCs.

Original analysis: Reference gene primers were amplified, and this amplification served to estimate nucleated cell counts. Sequenced by immunoSEQ multiplex PCR; TCRdb stores in-frame clones only, minus some. That table supplies the V and J calls and clone size; D and trimming were determined from the DNA. The sample contains some 250,000 clones, 70% to 80% of which appear only once. V was cut by 5 bases and J by 8 bases, with 9 bases left in between. Germline values: CDR1 MNHEY, CDR2 SVGAGI. The CDR3 length is 11 residues. This chain links TRBV6-5 with TRBJ1-2, with D possibly matching TRBD1 (5 bases). Material for sequencing was peripheral blood. This TCR was recovered from a woman of 80 years or more with acute or convalescent COVID-19. The CDR3 DNA is TGTGCCAGCAGTCCCAGGGTAGGCTACACCTTC. Its translation is CASSPRVGYTF.